Following are 5 T cell receptor beta chains from one sample sequenced in a study of T cell responses to AZD1222 COVID-19 vaccine. Assay used: immunoSEQ multiplex PCR; TCRdb lists only in-frame clones, some missing. Of roughly 200,000 clones in the sample, 88% were seen once. The sample was peripheral blood, taken on day 0 of AZD1222 vaccination. The receptor set was obtained from an adult in good health.

This chain links TRBV6-1 with TRBJ2-1; D call uncertain. Between the trimmed V and J ends, which lost 1 base and 16 bases, there was a span of 14 bases. The germline V gene has CDR1 MNHNS and CDR2 SASEGT. The CDR3 is 12 residues long. The DNA of the CDR3 is TGTGCCAGCAGTGAAGGTCCCTCATCCTCATTCTTC. As protein: CASSEGPSSSFF.

This clone showed up just once. V is TRBV6-2 or TRBV6-3 and J is TRBJ1-5, with D tentatively TRBD1 (6 bases). Trimming removed 2 bases from V and 7 bases from J, with 6 bases in between. In germline, CDR1 is MNHEY, CDR2 SVGEGT. The CDR3 runs to 12 residues. This CDR3 reads CASSYGGQPQHF. For the CDR3, the DNA is TGTGCCAGCAGTTACGGGGGCCAGCCCCAGCATTTT.

The rearrangement uses TRBV7-7 and TRBJ2-7, with 9 bases aligning to TRBD1. The ends lost 5 bases at V and 3 bases at J; junction bases unmatched: 11. CDR3 length equals 16 residues. Germline values: CDR1 SSHAT, CDR2 FNYEAQ (reference sequence). CDR3 residues: CASSPTPGTGLYEQYF. CDR3 coding DNA: TGTGCCAGCAGCCCGACCCCGGGGACAGGGCTCTACGAGCAGTACTTC.

The gene calls are TRBV19 and TRBJ1-1, with 7 bases fitting TRBD1. Looked up from germline, CDR1 is LNHDA and CDR2 is SQIVND (reference sequence). The junction had 16 bases not matched to a gene; V was cut back by 9 bases and J by 3 bases. The CDR3 loop spans 16 amino acids. The CDR3 DNA reads TGTGCCAGCTCATGGGGGGCGACAGGGTCGTACACTGAAGCTTTCTTT. It is translated as CASSWGATGSYTEAFF. Drawing the rest from reference TRBV19 and TRBJ1-1, the complete variable domain is DGGITQSPKYLFRKEGQNVTLSCEQNLNHDAMYWYRQDPGQGLRLIYYSQIVNDFQKGDIAEGYSVSREKKESFPLTVTSAQKNPTAFYLCASSWGATGSYTEAFFGQGTRLTVV.

J is TRBJ2-5 and V is TRBV3-1 (or the pseudogene TRBV3-2); a possible D gene is TRBD2 (5 bases). Germline values: CDR1 LGHDT, CDR2 YNNKEL (reference sequence). The length of the CDR3 is 14 residues. V was pared by 7 bases and J by 5 bases, with 17 bases between. DNA of the CDR3: TGTGCCAGCAACACCCTAGCCCCCCATGAGACCCAGTACTTC. This codes for CASNTLAPHETQYF.